Included here is one T cell receptor beta chain sequence, with context. Here immunoSEQ multiplex PCR was the method, and the copy in TCRdb shows in-frame clones only, minus some. Here the sample spans around 42,000 clones, about 94% being singletons. These data are taken from a study of control samples from healthy donors and cancer patients. Sequencing was done on a sample of blood. The clonotype originates from a man aged 55 to 70 in good health.

This CDR3 reads CASSEALRGYSYEQYF. Here the CDR3 DNA reads TGTGCCAGCAGTGAAGCGCTTCGAGGGTACTCCTACGAGCAGTACTTC. The genes are TRBV6-1 and TRBJ2-7; perhaps TRBD2 as D (5 bases). Per the germline V gene, CDR1 is MNHNS and CDR2 is SASEGT. This CDR3 has 16 amino acids. The ends were cut back, 0 bases at V and 0 bases at J, with 12 bases in the middle.